The clone carrying this T cell receptor beta chain was recorded once. Its antigen is unknown. An end of the junction differs from the germline gene, which may be a read error. Profiled with immunoSEQ multiplex PCR; TCRdb holds only in-frame clones, not every one. The table has 2 million to 2.5 million clones, roughly 90% seen once; the top ten hold 0.37%. This sample is part of a study of shared clonotypes between healthy human individuals. At the level of the study: The study used three CD4 naive, three CD4 memory, two CD8 naive and one CD8 memory plate per donor.

CDR3 length equals 17 residues. General study findings and limits: Sampling included only blood; tissue repertoires likely differ.

The gene calls are TRBV23-1 and TRBJ1-1, with D unclear. TRBV23-1 qualifies as an ORF whose function is uncertain. The TCR sequence derives from a man aged 18 to 29 in good health. Some clones in this sample may be carry-over from other donors' samples. The material sequenced was naive CD4+ T cells from PBMCs. Subset reported: CD45RA+ positively selected. The CDR3 DNA follows: TGCGCCAGCAATCAATGGGAGGGAAGGACGAAGGACACTGAAGCTTTCTTT. Translating it yields CASNQWEGRTKDTEAFF.